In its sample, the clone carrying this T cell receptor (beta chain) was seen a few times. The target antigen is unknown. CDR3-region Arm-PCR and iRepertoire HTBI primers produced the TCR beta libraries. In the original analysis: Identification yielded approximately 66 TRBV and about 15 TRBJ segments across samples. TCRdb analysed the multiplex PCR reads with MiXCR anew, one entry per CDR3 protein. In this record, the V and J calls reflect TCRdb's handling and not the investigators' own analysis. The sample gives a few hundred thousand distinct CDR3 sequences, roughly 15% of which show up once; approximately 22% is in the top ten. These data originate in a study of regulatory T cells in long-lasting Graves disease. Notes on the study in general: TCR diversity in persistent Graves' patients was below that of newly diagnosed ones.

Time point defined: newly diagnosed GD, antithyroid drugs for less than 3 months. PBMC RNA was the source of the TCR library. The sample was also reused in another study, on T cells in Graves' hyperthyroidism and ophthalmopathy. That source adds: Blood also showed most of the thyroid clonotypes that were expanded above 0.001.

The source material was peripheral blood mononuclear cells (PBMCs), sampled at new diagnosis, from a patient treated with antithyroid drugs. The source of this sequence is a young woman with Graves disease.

CDR3 sequence (DNA): TGCAGTGCGGCCACCGCAGGGGGCCTGGACACCGGGGAGCTGTTTTTT. It yields the protein CSAATAGGLDTGELFF. The chain recombines TRBV20-1 with TRBJ2-2, with 8 positions matching TRBD1. Germline V gene sequence: CDR1 DFQATT, CDR2 SNEGSKA (reference sequence). Germline trimming cut 6 bases from V and 3 bases from J; bases unmatched to any gene: 12. The CDR3 runs 16 residues.